The next 32 T cell receptor beta chains were all read from a single sample in a study of cytomegalovirus exposure and HLA in healthy donors. PCR involved 60 Vbeta and 13 Jbeta primers. Using immunoSEQ multiplex PCR, the repertoire was profiled, and TCRdb retains in-frame clones only, with some absent. Among over 95,000 clones listed, 67% were seen once. Sequenced: PBMCs. Receptor source: a man younger than 35 in good health and CMV-seropositive.

The chain links TRBV6-1 to TRBJ1-2, with D unclear. Trimming took off 1 base at V and 3 bases at J, with 12 bases between the two ends. This CDR3 is built from 15 residues. Looked up from germline, CDR1 is MNHNS and CDR2 is SASEGT. DNA for the CDR3: TGTGCCAGCAGTGAAGGAGGAGGGAGGGACTATGGCTACACCTTC. Translation: CASSEGGGRDYGYTF.

This clone was observed once. The chain is built from TRBV2 and TRBJ2-3; 7 nucleotides match TRBD2. This CDR3 is built from 12 residues. V trimming: 7 bases; J trimming: 4 bases; junction bases outside the gene matches: 2. Germline V gives CDR1 SNHLY, CDR2 FYNNEI. The CDR3 DNA reads as TGTGCCAGCACTAGCGGTCCAGATACGCAGTATTTT. This encodes CASTSGPDTQYF.

The V and J genes are TRBV9 and TRBJ2-3; perhaps TRBD2 as D (5 bases). V was shortened by 0 bases and J by 4 bases, with 9 bases between the two germline ends. Looked up from germline, CDR1 is SGDLS and CDR2 is YYNGEE. The CDR3 covers 14 residues. The CDR3 DNA sequence: TGTGCCAGCAGCGTAGGCCAAGCGGCAGATACGCAGTATTTT. This gives the protein CASSVGQAADTQYF.

The chain recombines TRBV27 with TRBJ2-3, with 9 positions matching TRBD2. CDR1 is MNHEY and CDR2 is SMNVEV in the germline V gene (reference sequence). The junction had 14 bases not matched to a gene; V was cut back by 5 bases and J by 8 bases. The CDR3 has 16 residues. DNA for the CDR3: TGTGCCAGCAGTCTGTTCGCGGGGGGGCAGTCCGGTACGCAGTATTTT. It specifies CASSLFAGGQSGTQYF.

The chain couples TRBV7-6 to TRBJ2-5; 10 bases line up with TRBD2. Germline V gene sequence: CDR1 SGHVS, CDR2 FNYEAQ. V trimming: 5 bases; J trimming: 2 bases; junction bases outside the gene matches: 5. The CDR3 sequence is 15 residues long. The CDR3 sequence: CASSPLAGVQETQYF. The DNA for the CDR3 is TGTGCCAGCAGCCCTCTAGCGGGGGTACAAGAGACCCAGTACTTC.

The V gene is TRBV6-5, the J gene TRBJ1-2, with D perhaps TRBD1 (6 bases). The CDR3 runs to 13 residues. Trimming left V 5 bases short and J 4 bases short, with 11 bases between. Germline V gene sequence: CDR1 MNHEY, CDR2 SVGAGI. The CDR3 loop is CASSTGHIYGYTF. CDR3 in DNA: TGTGCCAGCAGTACGGGACACATCTATGGCTACACCTTC.

As for this clone: With a far larger clone one base away, a read error is the likely cause. The gene calls are TRBV25-1 and TRBJ1-1, with 8 bases identical to TRBD1. The CDR3 spans 13 residues. Germline trimming cut 5 bases from V and 4 bases from J; bases unmatched to any gene: 3. Germline CDR1 reads MGHDK; CDR2 reads SYGVNS. CDR3 loop: CASSSDRVTEAFF. CDR3 bases: TGTGCCAGCAGTTCGGACAGGGTCACTGAAGCTTTCTTT.

This chain's CDR3 is CASSFGGQGSTEAFF. CDR3 nucleotides: TGTGCCAGCAGCTTCGGTGGACAGGGGTCCACTGAAGCTTTCTTT. The V call is TRBV5-4, the J call TRBJ1-1, with 9 bases fitting TRBD1. Per the germline V gene, CDR1 is SGHNT and CDR2 is YYREEE (reference sequence). The CDR3 spans 15 residues. Germline trimming cut 2 bases from V and 4 bases from J; bases unmatched to any gene: 6.

This chain uses TRBV6-4 with TRBJ2-7, with TRBD2 identical over 7 bases. The CDR3 runs to 15 residues. V lost 10 bases and J lost 3; bases outside the gene matches: 15. Per germline, CDR1 MRHNA and CDR2 SNTAGT. The CDR3: CAIPCLAAGLYEQYF. For the CDR3, the DNA is TGTGCCATCCCCTGCCTAGCGGCGGGGCTCTACGAGCAGTACTTC.

In nucleotides, the CDR3 is TGTGCCAGCAGCTTAGGCGGTTTCAGGAACACTGAAGCTTTCTTT. This gives the protein CASSLGGFRNTEAFF. The rearrangement joins TRBV7-2 to TRBJ1-1; no definite D call. CDR1 SGHTA and CDR2 FQGNSA come from the germline V gene. Trimming left V 1 base short and J 1 base short, with 10 bases between. CDR3 length: 15 residues.

This chain uses TRBV27 with TRBJ1-2, with 10 bases fitting TRBD1. V lost 6 bases, J lost 8 bases, and 9 bases stayed unmatched. Germline V CDR1 and CDR2: MNHEY, SMNVEV (reference sequence). The CDR3 length is 14 residues. Here the CDR3 reads CASRGDRGVLGYTF. The CDR3 region has the DNA TGTGCCAGCAGGGGGGACAGGGGTGTACTGGGCTACACCTTC.

The chain employs TRBV2 and TRBJ2-5; D possibly corresponds to TRBD1 (6 bases). The V and J ends lost 3 bases and 2 bases respectively, with 10 bases between them. There are 14 residues in the CDR3. CDR1 SNHLY and CDR2 FYNNEI come from the germline V gene. This chain's CDR3 is CASSDGGKQETQYF. The CDR3 DNA follows: TGTGCCAGCAGTGATGGGGGCAAGCAAGAGACCCAGTACTTC. The full variable domain, rest sourced from reference TRBV2 and TRBJ2-5, is EPEVTQTPSHQVTQMGQEVILRCVPISNHLYFYWYRQILGQKVEFLVSFYNNEISEKSEIFDDQFSVERPDGSNFTLKIRSTKLEDSAMYFCASSDGGKQETQYFGPGTRLLVL.

This clone was detected a few times. The chain carries TRBV6-1 and TRBJ2-5; TRBD1 aligns across 9 bases. V was pared by 4 bases and J by 5 bases, with 14 bases of the junction left unmatched. Germline values: CDR1 MNHNS, CDR2 SASEGT. The CDR3 runs to 17 residues. The CDR3 nucleotides are TGTGCCAGCAGTGCAGGGGACAGGGTTCTATCTGGGGAGACCCAGTACTTC. Its translation is CASSAGDRVLSGETQYF.

The rearrangement joins TRBV4-1 to TRBJ2-1; possible D gene TRBD1, 6 bases. The CDR3 contains 15 residues. Trimming pared 3 bases from V and 5 bases from J, leaving 14 bases between. Germline V gene lookup returns CDR1 MGHRA and CDR2 YSYEKL. The CDR3 DNA follows: TGCGCCAGCAGCCACTCCGGGACACCCAACAATGAGCAGTTCTTC. Protein sequence: CASSHSGTPNNEQFF.

This clone was found a few times. The gene calls are TRBV11-2 and TRBJ1-2; 10 bases line up with TRBD1. Germline V gene data show CDR1 as SGHAT and CDR2 as FQNNGV. CDR3 length: 16 amino acids. V gave up 5 bases and J gave up 4 bases; unmatched junction bases: 10. The CDR3 DNA reads TGTGCCAGCAGCCCAGCAGACAGGGGGCAGTTCTATGGCTACACCTTC. It yields the protein CASSPADRGQFYGYTF. Using reference TRBV11-2 and TRBJ1-2 for the parts outside the CDR3, the full variable domain is EAGVAQSPRYKIIEKRQSVAFWCNPISGHATLYWYQQILGQGPKLLIQFQNNGVVDDSQLPKDRFSAERLKGVDSTLKIQPAKLEDSAVYLCASSPADRGQFYGYTFGSGTRLTVV.

This clone has ten or more counts. The V call is TRBV28, the J call TRBJ2-3; D possibly corresponds to TRBD2 (5 bases). Germline CDR1 is MDHEN and CDR2 is SYDVKM. Trimming stripped 7 bases from V and 1 base from J, with 12 bases between. The CDR3 extends over 14 amino acids. Here the CDR3 reads CASTLAGGTDTQYF. CDR3 DNA sequence: TGTGCCAGCACCCTGGCCGGGGGCACAGATACGCAGTATTTT.

This sequence joins TRBV28 and TRBJ2-3, with TRBD2 matching over 9 bases. Unmatched junction bases numbered 5, after V lost 7 bases and J lost 3 bases. This CDR3 contains 14 residues. Germline CDR1 MDHEN, CDR2 SYDVKM. CDR3: CASIHLAGTDTQYF. CDR3 in DNA: TGTGCCAGCATCCATCTAGCGGGGACAGATACGCAGTATTTT.

CDR3 region: CASSHGGALETQYF. In nucleotides, the CDR3 is TGTGCCAGCAGCCACGGGGGGGCCCTTGAGACCCAGTACTTC. The chain couples TRBV7-2 to TRBJ2-5, with 8 bases that match TRBD2. This CDR3 has 14 amino acids. The germline gives CDR1 SGHTA, CDR2 FQGNSA. V dropped 5 bases and J dropped 5; count of bases not matched to a gene: 7. Complete variable domain (other parts from reference TRBV7-2 and TRBJ2-5): GAGVSQSPSNKVTEKGKDVELRCDPISGHTALYWYRQSLGQGLEFLIYFQGNSAPDKSGLPSDRFSAERTGGSVSTLTIQRTQQEDSAVYLCASSHGGALETQYFGPGTRLLVL.

The rearrangement links TRBV5-1 to TRBJ1-1; 10 positions agree with TRBD1. Germline CDR1 and CDR2: SGHRS and YFSETQ. The CDR3 loop spans 17 amino acids. Trimming took 0 bases from V and 0 from J; bases not matched to a gene: 5. CDR3 sequence reads: CASSLGDRGFMNTEAFF. The CDR3 DNA sequence: TGCGCCAGCAGCTTGGGGGACAGGGGTTTCATGAACACTGAAGCTTTCTTT.

V is TRBV28 and J is TRBJ2-2, with TRBD2 matching over 11 bases. From germline, CDR1 is MDHEN and CDR2 SYDVKM. Unmatched junction bases numbered 6, after V lost 10 bases and J lost 5 bases. The CDR3 length is 14 residues. Here the CDR3 reads CATIAGGWTGELFF. DNA of the CDR3: TGTGCCACCATAGCGGGGGGGTGGACCGGGGAGCTGTTTTTT.

This chain uses TRBV27 with TRBJ1-6; TRBD1 is a possible D gene (6 bases). The CDR3 is 14 amino acids. With 3 bases removed from V and 7 bases from J, the gap between germline ends came to 10 bases. CDR1 and CDR2 (germline): MNHEY, SMNVEV (reference sequence). CDR3 sequence reads: CASSFGQSNSPLHF. CDR3 coding DNA: TGTGCCAGCAGTTTCGGACAGAGCAATTCACCCCTCCACTTT.

This clone was seen a single time. The chain carries TRBV5-4 and TRBJ2-3; D not certain. The V end lost 1 base, the J end lost 1 base, and 4 bases lay between the germline ends. The CDR3 runs 13 residues. The germline V gene has CDR1 SGHNT and CDR2 YYREEE (reference sequence). For the CDR3, the DNA is TGTGCCAGCAGCTTGTCGGGCACAGATACGCAGTATTTT. Encoded protein: CASSLSGTDTQYF.

This rearrangement joins TRBV6-5 to TRBJ2-1; a weak D match, TRBD1 (6 bases). The germline gives CDR1 MNHEY, CDR2 SVGAGI. The CDR3 covers 14 residues. Trimming cost V 5 bases and J 4 bases, with 12 bases left between them. The CDR3 DNA reads as TGTGCCAGCAGTAAACTGAGGGGGTACAATGAGCAGTTCTTC. This encodes CASSKLRGYNEQFF.

The gene calls are TRBV5-4 and TRBJ2-7; D gene ambiguous. The germline V and J ends were trimmed by 2 bases and 2 bases, with 11 bases remaining between them. Per germline, CDR1 SGHNT and CDR2 YYREEE (reference sequence). This CDR3 has 14 amino acids. DNA for the CDR3: TGTGCCAGCAGCTTTCCCGGGTTCCCCTACGAGCAGTACGTC. It encodes CASSFPGFPYEQYV.

The V call is TRBV9, the J call TRBJ1-1; tentatively, D is TRBD1 (6 bases). From germline, CDR1 is SGDLS and CDR2 YYNGEE. The length of the CDR3 is 14 residues. V lost 4 bases and J 8 bases, leaving 18 bases between the germline ends. The CDR3 loop is CASSTPRGAGEAFF. DNA for the CDR3: TGTGCCAGCAGCACCCCGCGGGGGGCAGGGGAAGCTTTCTTT.

Sample share makes this clone medium-sized. This chain links TRBV28 with TRBJ2-5; D possibly corresponds to TRBD2 (7 bases). Trimming removed 8 bases at V and 5 bases at J, with 18 bases between. CDR3 size: 14 residues. Germline-derived CDR1 and CDR2 are MDHEN and SYDVKM. CDR3 in DNA: TGTGCCAGCTGTAAGGGGGAGGGCGGGGAGACCCAGTACTTC. This gives the protein CASCKGEGGETQYF.

The chain is built from TRBV2 and TRBJ2-2; 7 bases are a match to TRBD1. CDR1 SNHLY and CDR2 FYNNEI come from the germline V gene. The junction had 10 bases not matched to a gene; V was cut back by 5 bases and J by 7 bases. This CDR3 has 15 residues. DNA of the CDR3: TGTGCCAGCAGTCGGAAAGGGGGCGAGGGCGGGGAGCTGTTTTTT. Its translation is CASSRKGGEGGELFF.

This chain links TRBV5-6 with TRBJ1-6; weak D call: TRBD1 (5 bases). There are 15 residues in the CDR3. Germline V CDR1 and CDR2: SGHDT, YYEEEE. Trimming stripped 7 bases from V and 3 bases from J, with 14 bases between. CDR3: CASHNRDYYNSPLHF. For the CDR3, the DNA is TGTGCCAGCCACAATAGGGACTACTATAATTCACCCCTCCACTTT.

This clone was observed a few times. The chain carries TRBV11-3 and TRBJ2-1; 12 positions match TRBD2. Germline CDR1 is SGHNT and CDR2 is YENEEA. V shed 1 base, J shed 7 bases, and the junction held 5 bases outside the gene matches. The CDR3 runs 16 residues. The CDR3 loop reads CASSLGLAGGRNEQFF. The CDR3 nucleotides read TGTGCCAGCAGCTTAGGGCTAGCGGGGGGGCGGAATGAGCAGTTCTTC.

This chain connects TRBV19 to TRBJ1-5; 9 bases map to TRBD1. With 5 bases clipped from V and 1 base from J, the junction kept 9 bases outside the gene matches. The germline gives CDR1 LNHDA, CDR2 SQIVND (reference sequence). The CDR3 has 17 amino acids. CDR3: CASSPTTGGKSNQPQHF. CDR3 nucleotides: TGTGCCAGTAGTCCAACGACAGGGGGTAAGAGCAATCAGCCCCAGCATTTT.

The J gene is TRBJ2-1, the V gene TRBV6-6; D is perhaps TRBD1 (8 bases). Germline V gene sequence: CDR1 MNHNY, CDR2 SVGAGI (reference sequence). The CDR3 length is 15 residues. Trimming took off 4 bases at V and 7 bases at J, with 17 bases between the two ends. The CDR3 loop is CASSSADRGGNEQFF. The DNA for the CDR3 is TGTGCCAGCAGTTCCGCAGACAGGGGAGGGAATGAGCAGTTCTTC.

The genes are TRBV5-8 and TRBJ2-5; TRBD2 agrees at 9 bases. This CDR3 has 16 amino acids. Germline CDR1 reads SGHTS; CDR2 reads YDEGEE. With V trimmed by 4 bases and J by 4 bases, 11 bases remained unmatched. The CDR3 DNA is TGTGCCAGCAGCCCCCTTCTAGCGGGGACGGGAGAGACCCAGTACTTC. Its translation is CASSPLLAGTGETQYF.